This record covers a single TCR beta chain. Its cognate antigen is unknown. Germline V lookup: CDR1 MNHNS, CDR2 SASEGT. The CDR3 covers 17 residues. Trimming took 0 bases from V and 4 from J, leaving 19 bases between them. This record comes from a study of T cells in Graves' hyperthyroidism and ophthalmopathy. The study, taken as a whole, reports: Patients with ophthalmopathy were separated from those with stable hyperthyroidism by a 13 V-J model.

TCR beta CDR3 sequences were amplified from RNA transcripts. TCR CDR3 underwent first-round RT-PCR with the HTBI primer set. TCRdb reprocessed the multiplex PCR reads via MiXCR and lists one record per CDR3 protein. The table lists approximately 590,000 distinct CDR3 sequences, around 45% of them singletons. Exclusion of a patient resulted from uncontrolled infection, other autoimmune disease, pregnancy or lactation. V gene TRBV6-1 combines with J gene TRBJ2-7, with no clear D. The TCR sequence derives from a woman in her late teens or twenties with Graves' hyperthyroidism. The sequencing input was peripheral blood or thyroid tissue (not recorded which). CDR3 nucleotide sequence: TGTGCCAGCAGTGAAGCGTGGGAAAACTACGATGGTTACGAGCAGTACTTC. Protein product: CASSEAWENYDGYEQYF.